What follows is one T cell receptor (beta chain) and its context. In the original workflow: Amplified reference gene primers provided the basis for estimating nucleated cell counts. Produced via immunoSEQ multiplex PCR; TCRdb's table is partial and in-frame only. That table furnishes V, J and clone size, whereas the DNA furnished D and trimming. The table includes more than 85,000 clones, around 89% detected once. This sample was included in a study of blood T cell repertoires in COVID-19. The V end was cut by 6 bases, the J end by 1 base, with 6 bases between. Per the germline V gene, CDR1 is LNHDA and CDR2 is SQIVND (reference sequence). CDR3 length: 12 residues.

This clonotype was sampled from a human donor in a cohort sampled during active COVID-19. Sequencing was performed on peripheral blood. V gene TRBV19 combines with J gene TRBJ1-2; no definite D call. CDR3 bases: TGTGCCAGTAGCAAAAATAACTATGGCTACACCTTC. This sequence encodes CASSKNNYGYTF.